This T cell receptor (beta chain) is from a study of blood T cells in healthy people across ages. Using a J-beta primer mix together with a sample-barcoded 5' primer, a second PCR was run for roughly 6 to 12 cycles. In TCRdb, the 5' RACE reads were re-called with MiXCR into one record per CDR3 protein. The sample shows approximately 820,000 distinct CDR3 sequences, under 45% of them seen only once. Study results and caveats: Roughly linear age-related decline in beta diversity appeared, significant by age approximately 40.

V was clipped by 2 bases and J by 9 bases; unmatched bases: 8. Per germline, CDR1 SGHTA and CDR2 FQGNSA. This CDR3 spans 16 amino acids. This clonotype appeared a few times. The target antigen is unknown. Each donor had approximately 10 milliliters of peripheral blood drawn. The receptor was derived from a man aged 60 to 69 in good health. The rearrangement uses TRBV7-2 and TRBJ1-6; 9 nucleotides match TRBD1. The sequencing sample was made of blood. The CDR3 region has the DNA TGTGCCAGCAGCTTAAGTGGGGACAGGGACCTTTCACCCCTCCACTTT. Its protein product is CASSLSGDRDLSPLHF.